The clone carrying this T cell receptor beta chain was detected a few times. As yet, its antigen is unknown. TCRdb recomputed calls from the reads with MiXCR, one row per CDR3 protein. The sample includes 450,000 to 550,000 distinct CDR3 sequences, approximately 17% of them seen just once. These data come from a study of T cell repertoires in cytomegalovirus infection. Study at large: Indications came from public TCR beta signatures; they pointed to CMV infection and to a matching HLA type. Study findings and constraints: Cumulative frequency (of public TCR beta family members) identified carriers of CMV plus the relevant HLA. Dominating the ex vivo response were TCR beta clonotypes that were CMV-specific and HLA-C-restricted.

The V end lost 2 bases, the J end lost 5 bases, and 12 bases lay between the germline ends. The CDR3 length is 15 residues. Germline V CDR1 and CDR2: SEHNR, FQNEAQ (reference sequence). The chain has TRBV7-9 and TRBJ2-2; D gene uncertain. Sequenced sample: CD8+ T cells from PBMCs. The TCR comes from a human donor in good health (CMV status not recorded). Some clones in this sample may be carry-over from other donors' samples. The CDR3 spells CASSLRPVETGELFF. In nucleotides, the CDR3 is TGTGCCAGCAGCTTAAGGCCAGTGGAAACCGGGGAGCTGTTTTTT.